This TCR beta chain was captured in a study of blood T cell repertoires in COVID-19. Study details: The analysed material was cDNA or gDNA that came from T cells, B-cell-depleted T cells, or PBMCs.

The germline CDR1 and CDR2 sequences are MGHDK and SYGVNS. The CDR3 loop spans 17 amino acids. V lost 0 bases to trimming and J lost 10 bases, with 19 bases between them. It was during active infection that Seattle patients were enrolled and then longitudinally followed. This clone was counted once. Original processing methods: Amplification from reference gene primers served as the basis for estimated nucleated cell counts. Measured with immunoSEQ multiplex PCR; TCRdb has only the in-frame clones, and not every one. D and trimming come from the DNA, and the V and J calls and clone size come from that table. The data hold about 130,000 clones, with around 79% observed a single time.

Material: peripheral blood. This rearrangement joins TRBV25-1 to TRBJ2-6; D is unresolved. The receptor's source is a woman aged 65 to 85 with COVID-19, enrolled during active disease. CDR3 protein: CASSEYGQGYSANVLTF. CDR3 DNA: TGTGCCAGCAGTGAATATGGGCAAGGCTATTCCGCGAACGTCCTGACTTTC.